These 28 T cell receptor beta chains were all obtained from the same sample, sequenced in a study of T cell clones after liver transplantation. Here immunoSEQ multiplex PCR was the method, and the copy in TCRdb shows in-frame clones only, minus some. The sample consists of 95,000 to 110,000 clones, around 84% of them appearing once. Specimen: CD4+ T cells from blood, collected around 50 months after liver transplant. Source of these receptors: a human patient who received a liver transplant. Some T cells may trace back to the graft donor.

This chain links TRBV5-1 with TRBJ2-5, with 8 bases fitting TRBD2. V lost 4 bases, J lost 4 bases, and 9 bases stayed unmatched. The CDR3 totals 15 residues. Germline loops: CDR1 SGHRS, CDR2 YFSETQ. CDR3 in DNA: TGCGCCAGCAGCCTGGGACTAGGGGCGGGAGAGACCCAGTACTTC. Amino acid sequence: CASSLGLGAGETQYF.

This chain joins TRBV28 and TRBJ1-2, with D uncertain. The CDR3 consists of 13 residues. The V gene's germline CDR1 is MDHEN and CDR2 SYDVKM. The V end lost 5 bases, the J end lost 4 bases, and 11 bases lay between the germline ends. The CDR3 region is CASSPTFIYGYTF. The CDR3 DNA is TGTGCCAGCAGTCCCACGTTTATCTATGGCTACACCTTC.

V and J are TRBV6-5 and TRBJ1-2; D is unresolved. Trimming removed 2 bases at V and 6 bases at J, with 13 bases between. The germline CDR1 and CDR2 sequences are MNHEY and SVGAGI. This CDR3 region has 14 residues. DNA of the CDR3: TGTGCCAGCAGTTACGAGAGGACGCTGAATGGCTACACCTTC. Encoded protein: CASSYERTLNGYTF.

The chain has TRBV7-2 and TRBJ2-5; TRBD2 matches at 10 bases. V was pared by 8 bases and J by 4 bases, with 10 bases of the junction left unmatched. The CDR3 consists of 15 residues. From germline, CDR1 is SGHTA and CDR2 FQGNSA. The CDR3 nucleotides are TGTGCCAGCCTTAGCGGGAGGAGGATACGAGAGACCCAGTACTTC. This gives the protein CASLSGRRIRETQYF.

The chain is built from TRBV11-2 and TRBJ1-3; D call uncertain. V lost 4 bases, J lost 5 bases, and 12 bases lay in between. This CDR3 comprises 14 residues. Per germline, CDR1 SGHAT and CDR2 FQNNGV. The CDR3 here is CASSSPEGRNTIYF. CDR3 in DNA: TGTGCCAGCAGCTCCCCCGAAGGACGAAACACCATATATTTT.

This clone came up once. The rearrangement uses TRBV6-4 and TRBJ2-3; 8 bases are shared with TRBD2. Germline V gene data show CDR1 as MRHNA and CDR2 as SNTAGT. J lost 3 bases, V lost 5 bases, and 7 bases had no gene match. CDR3 length: 15 amino acids. The CDR3 loop reads CASSLGGLATDTQYF. The CDR3 nucleotides are TGTGCCAGCAGTTTAGGAGGACTAGCAACAGATACGCAGTATTTT.

The CDR3 DNA sequence: TGTGCCAGCAGAAAACTAGCGGCTACAGATACGCAGTATTTT. Translation: CASRKLAATDTQYF. The V call is TRBV27, the J call TRBJ2-3; 8 nucleotides match TRBD2. The CDR3 is 14 amino acids. V dropped 6 bases and J dropped 3; count of bases not matched to a gene: 5. The germline CDR1 and CDR2 sequences are MNHEY and SMNVEV (reference sequence).

V usage is TRBV7-3 and J usage is TRBJ2-3; possible D gene TRBD1, 5 bases. Germline CDR1 is SGHTA and CDR2 is FQGTGA. CDR3 size: 14 residues. V was shortened by 1 base and J by 1 base, with 6 bases between the two germline ends. The CDR3 coding sequence is TGTGCCAGCAGCTTAATGACAGGCACAGATACGCAGTATTTT. It specifies CASSLMTGTDTQYF.

The rearrangement uses TRBV5-4 and TRBJ1-5, with D hard to call. The ends were cut back, 4 bases at V and 2 bases at J, with 10 bases in the middle. The CDR3 runs to 14 residues. Germline assignment: CDR1 SGHNT and CDR2 YYREEE (reference sequence). The CDR3 nucleotides read TGTGCCAGCAGCCAAGATAACGGCAATCAGCCCCAGCATTTT. Its translation is CASSQDNGNQPQHF.

This sequence joins TRBV19 and TRBJ2-1; 7 bases fit TRBD2. The J segment lost 7 bases and the V segment lost 7 bases, leaving 13 bases of the junction unmatched. The CDR3 totals 15 residues. CDR1 LNHDA and CDR2 SQIVND come from the germline V gene (reference sequence). The CDR3 DNA follows: TGTGCCAGTACCCCGGGACTCCCCGGGGGGAATGAGCAGTTCTTC. The encoded protein is CASTPGLPGGNEQFF. The full variable domain, its missing parts supplied by reference TRBV19 and TRBJ2-1, is DGGITQSPKYLFRKEGQNVTLSCEQNLNHDAMYWYRQDPGQGLRLIYYSQIVNDFQKGDIAEGYSVSREKKESFPLTVTSAQKNPTAFYLCASTPGLPGGNEQFFGPGTRLTVL.

The V gene is TRBV11-1, the J gene TRBJ2-7, with D hard to call. This CDR3 has 14 residues. Trimming shortened V by 1 base and J by 1 base, and 8 bases separated the two germline ends. Germline V gives CDR1 SGHAT, CDR2 FQDESV (reference sequence). The CDR3 is CASSLDSSSYEQYF. CDR3 nucleotides: TGTGCCAGCAGCTTAGATTCCAGTTCCTACGAGCAGTACTTC.

This rearrangement joins TRBV9 to TRBJ2-7; either TRBD1 or TRBD2 may fit D (5 bases each). The CDR3 runs 15 residues. V lost 1 base and J 5 bases, leaving 16 bases between the germline ends. Germline CDR1 is SGDLS and CDR2 is YYNGEE. CDR3 DNA sequence: TGTGCCAGCAGCGTATATGGGGGAGCGTTCGACGAGCAGTACTTC. This sequence encodes CASSVYGGAFDEQYF.

This clone has a single count. The chain has TRBV6-5 and TRBJ1-1, with D possibly being TRBD1 (6 bases). V dropped 1 base and J dropped 4 bases, with 10 bases sitting between them. The CDR3 is made up of 14 amino acids. Germline values: CDR1 MNHEY, CDR2 SVGAGI. The CDR3 region is CASSYFYRATEAFF. CDR3 coding DNA: TGTGCCAGCAGTTACTTTTACAGGGCCACTGAAGCTTTCTTT.

The chain couples TRBV28 to TRBJ2-1; possible D gene TRBD1, 5 bases. The germline V and J ends were trimmed by 7 bases and 4 bases, with 8 bases remaining between them. Germline-derived CDR1 and CDR2 are MDHEN and SYDVKM. The CDR3 extends over 12 amino acids. The CDR3 protein is CASKTAYNEQFF. The CDR3 DNA reads TGTGCCAGCAAGACAGCTTACAATGAGCAGTTCTTC.

This clone appeared once. This chain connects TRBV6-5 to TRBJ1-4, with D uncertain. Germline lookup yields CDR1 MNHEY and CDR2 SVGAGI. The ends were cut back, 0 bases at V and 8 bases at J, with 13 bases in the middle. CDR3 length: 15 amino acids. The CDR3 is CASSYSSRGEEKLFF. As DNA, the CDR3 is TGTGCCAGCAGTTACTCCTCCCGGGGAGAAGAAAAACTGTTTTTT.

In this sample, this clone turned up once. The V call is TRBV5-1, the J call TRBJ2-7; D is undetermined. V gave up 4 bases and J gave up 4 bases, with 15 bases separating them. The CDR3 has 14 amino acids. Germline CDR1 SGHRS, CDR2 YFSETQ. The CDR3 DNA follows: TGCGCCAGCAGCGCCTCGGGCAAGGCGTACGAGCAGTACTTC. Its translation: CASSASGKAYEQYF. Full variable domain (missing parts from reference TRBV5-1 and TRBJ2-7): KAGVTQTPRYLIKTRGQQVTLSCSPISGHRSVSWYQQTPGQGLQFLFEYFSETQRNKGNFPGRFSGRQFSNSRSEMNVSTLELGDSALYLCASSASGKAYEQYFGPGTRLTVT.

The chain links TRBV18 to TRBJ1-1, with D uncertain. Trimming left V 3 bases short and J 0 bases short, with 11 bases between. The CDR3 loop spans 15 amino acids. Germline lookup yields CDR1 KGHSH and CDR2 LQKENI. This CDR3 reads CASSPVSVMNTEAFF. CDR3 nucleotides: TGTGCCAGCTCACCTGTAAGCGTTATGAACACTGAAGCTTTCTTT.

This chain links TRBV18 with TRBJ2-7, with 7 nucleotides matching TRBD1. Trimming removed 5 bases from V and 0 bases from J; junction bases left unmatched: 4. This CDR3 comprises 14 residues. CDR1 is KGHSH, CDR2 LQKENI, per germline. CDR3 DNA: TGTGCCAGCTCATATAGGGACAGCTCCTACGAGCAGTACTTC. It is translated as CASSYRDSSYEQYF.

V is TRBV15 and J is TRBJ1-2, with D hard to call. The V end lost 6 bases, the J end lost 4 bases, and 9 bases lay between the germline ends. Germline V CDR1 and CDR2: LNHNV, YYDKDF (reference sequence). This CDR3 is 12 amino acids long. This chain's CDR3 is CATSSSGYGYTF. The CDR3 DNA follows: TGTGCCACCAGTTCCTCGGGCTATGGCTACACCTTC.

This sequence joins TRBV7-3 and TRBJ2-1; 11 nucleotides align to TRBD2. Germline values: CDR1 SGHTA, CDR2 FQGTGA. V gave up 5 bases and J gave up 6 bases; unmatched junction bases: 6. CDR3 length: 15 amino acids. CDR3 in DNA: TGTGCCAGCAGCCTACTAGCGGGAGTCCCCAATGAGCAGTTCTTC. Translation gives CASSLLAGVPNEQFF.

The V call is TRBV6-5, the J call TRBJ1-3, with a possible D match to TRBD1 (5 bases). Germline assignment: CDR1 MNHEY and CDR2 SVGAGI. The CDR3 loop spans 14 amino acids. V shed 4 bases and J shed 2 bases, with 9 bases lying between them. CDR3 in amino acids: CASSSRVAGNTIYF. CDR3 nucleotides: TGTGCCAGCAGTTCCAGGGTGGCTGGAAACACCATATATTTT.

The rearrangement joins TRBV6-5 to TRBJ2-7; 9 bases line up with TRBD1. Trimming took 5 bases from V and 3 from J; bases not matched to a gene: 5. Germline CDR1 reads MNHEY; CDR2 reads SVGAGI. CDR3 length: 14 residues. The CDR3 nucleotides are TGTGCCAGCAGTACCGCGGGACAGGGCTACGAGCAGTACTTC. Its protein product is CASSTAGQGYEQYF.

The chain combines TRBV18 with TRBJ1-2, with 8 bases aligning to TRBD1. V lost 4 bases and J lost 2; bases outside the gene matches: 6. Germline V gene lookup returns CDR1 KGHSH and CDR2 LQKENI. The CDR3 contains 15 residues. The CDR3 DNA reads as TGTGCCAGCTCACTCGACAGGGGAAAGAACTATGGCTACACCTTC. Residues: CASSLDRGKNYGYTF.

This rearrangement joins TRBV6-6 to TRBJ1-3; D uncertain. With 7 bases removed from V and 0 bases from J, the gap between germline ends came to 10 bases. Germline CDR1 is MNHNY and CDR2 is SVGAGI (reference sequence). The CDR3 consists of 14 residues. DNA of the CDR3: TGTGCCAGCACCATCAGGAGCTCTGGAAACACCATATATTTT. Amino acid sequence: CASTIRSSGNTIYF.

This sequence joins TRBV6-1 and TRBJ1-4, with a weak D call TRBD1 (5 bases). The CDR3 contains 14 residues. V gave up 7 bases and J gave up 5 bases, with 14 bases separating them. From germline, CDR1 is MNHNS and CDR2 SASEGT. Here the CDR3 reads CASIETVLNEKLFF. CDR3 DNA sequence: TGTGCCAGCATTGAGACAGTCTTAAATGAAAAACTGTTTTTT.

This chain connects TRBV7-2 to TRBJ2-3; 9 nucleotides match TRBD2. The ends lost 5 bases at V and 1 base at J; junction bases unmatched: 4. CDR1 and CDR2 from the germline V gene are SGHTA and FQGNSA. The CDR3 is 15 amino acids. The CDR3 here is CASSTKREGTDTQYF. As DNA, the CDR3 is TGTGCCAGCAGCACTAAGCGGGAGGGCACAGATACGCAGTATTTT.

The chain uses TRBV6-5 and TRBJ2-2; D perhaps matches TRBD1 (6 bases). Germline assignment: CDR1 MNHEY and CDR2 SVGAGI. Trimming stripped 3 bases from V and 3 bases from J, with 8 bases between. CDR3 length: 14 residues. The CDR3 DNA reads TGTGCCAGCAGTTATGGGGGCCACACCGGGGAGCTGTTTTTT. Protein sequence: CASSYGGHTGELFF.

In this sample, this clone turned up once. This chain joins TRBV2 and TRBJ2-5; 8 bases map to TRBD1. Looked up from germline, CDR1 is SNHLY and CDR2 is FYNNEI. J was trimmed by 2 bases and V by 10 bases; bases with no gene match: 9. This CDR3 contains 14 residues. The CDR3 bases are TGTGCCACCCAACGGGACAGGTTACAAGAGACCCAGTACTTC. Residues: CATQRDRLQETQYF.